Described below is a single TCR beta chain sequence and its context. Its antigen is unidentified. This specimen belongs to a study of vaccination and CD4 T cells after COVID-19. Study-wide background: Mild disease affected roughly 10 convalescent patients and severe disease one, all SARS-CoV-2 positive by nasal swab PCR. Between diagnosis and the drawing of post-COVID samples lay a median roughly 91 days (range 35 to 161).

Treatment specified: roughly 10-day PBMC culture with coronavirus spike peptide pools or control peptides (ViraFEST assay). PBMC cultures, at two million cells per well, received about 9.4 IU/ml IL-2 and about 9.3 ug/ml peptide pools. Cultured CD4+ T-cell DNA underwent Oncomine TCR Beta short-read sequencing. TCRdb independently ran MiXCR on the PCR reads; one entry per CDR3 protein. Here the sample spans 20,000 or so distinct CDR3 sequences, 35% to 50% being singletons. Germline CDR1 DFQATT, CDR2 SNEGSKA (reference sequence). The CDR3 totals 13 residues. The V and J ends lost 5 bases and 4 bases, in that order; junction bases with no gene match: 1.

The TCR originated in a human donor who had recovered from COVID-19. The sequences come from CD4+ T cells from blood, cultured in vitro, collected after SARS-CoV-2 vaccination. This chain connects TRBV20-1 to TRBJ2-7, with 14 bases lining up with TRBD2. This chain's CDR3 is CSAGLAGGYEQYF. CDR3 nucleotides: TGCAGTGCTGGACTAGCGGGAGGTTACGAGCAGTACTTC.